This entry describes one TCR beta chain. This sample is part of a study of T-cell reconstitution after alpha-beta-depleted transplantation in children. For TCRbeta, the library was prepared with unique molecular identifiers. TCRdb reprocessed the PCR reads with MiXCR, giving one entry per CDR3 protein. The sample lists about 640,000 distinct CDR3 sequences; roughly 17% were seen once. The CDR3 is 13 residues long. The V and J ends lost 5 bases and 7 bases respectively, with 12 bases between them. Germline CDR1 reads ENHRY; CDR2 reads SYGVKD. The specimen was PBMCs from the stem cell graft donor, collected from the stem cell graft. This clonotype originated in a human donor who donated a stem cell graft to a child with acute myeloid leukemia. This sequence joins TRBV10-3 and TRBJ2-1; no reliable D call. The chain's CDR3 is CAISRQVGNEQFF. The CDR3 nucleotides read TGTGCCATCAGTCGCCAGGTTGGGAATGAGCAGTTCTTC.